The 3 T cell receptor beta chains given below trace back to one sample, sequenced in a study of cytomegalovirus exposure and HLA in healthy donors. Primers for the PCR totalled 60 Vbeta and 13 Jbeta. TCRdb's table, derived via immunoSEQ multiplex PCR, lists solely in-frame clones and lacks some. The sample consists of 25,000 to 35,000 clones, roughly 89% of them appearing once. What was sequenced was PBMCs. These receptors originate from a boy between 5 and 17 years old in good health and CMV-seronegative.

The rearrangement joins TRBV6-4 to TRBJ1-6; 8 bases align to TRBD1. V lost 0 bases, J lost 7 bases, and 5 bases stayed unmatched. CDR3 size: 16 residues. The V gene's germline CDR1 is MRHNA and CDR2 SNTAGT. In DNA form, the CDR3 reads TGTGCCAGCAGTGACTCGGTCGGACAGGGCAATTCACCCCTCCACTTT. Its protein is CASSDSVGQGNSPLHF.

The rearrangement uses TRBV11-1 and TRBJ2-1, with D hard to call. The germline V and J ends were trimmed by 5 bases and 0 bases, with 11 bases remaining between them. The length of the CDR3 is 15 residues. Germline CDR1 SGHAT, CDR2 FQDESV (reference sequence). The CDR3 DNA reads as TGTGCCAGCAGCACTCTCCTTAGCTCCTACAATGAGCAGTTCTTC. This sequence encodes CASSTLLSSYNEQFF. Full variable domain (missing parts from reference TRBV11-1 and TRBJ2-1): EAEVAQSPRYKITEKSQAVAFWCDPISGHATLYWYRQILGQGPELLVQFQDESVVDDSQLPKDRFSAERLKGVDSTLKIQPAELGDSAMYLCASSTLLSSYNEQFFGPGTRLTVL.

The chain recombines TRBV5-1 with TRBJ1-1; D unclear. V lost 2 bases and J 4 bases, leaving 12 bases between the germline ends. The length of the CDR3 is 14 residues. The germline CDR1 and CDR2 sequences are SGHRS and YFSETQ. The chain's CDR3 is CASSLTRSGTEAFF. In DNA form, the CDR3 reads TGCGCCAGCAGCTTAACCCGGTCGGGCACTGAAGCTTTCTTT.